The following is a T cell receptor beta chain sequence with its context. The CDR3 loop spans 15 amino acids. Trimming took off 0 bases at V and 1 base at J, with 10 bases between the two ends. Germline V gene data show CDR1 as SGHRS and CDR2 as YFSETQ. These data originate in a study of regulatory and conventional T cells in RAG deficiency. Data came from immunoSEQ multiplex PCR; TCRdb stores just in-frame clones and leaves some out. The data hold tens of thousands of clones, with around 90% observed a single time. Genomic DNA came from blood regulatory T cells gated CD4+ CD25-high CD127-low. The same data also went into a second study, on regulatory T cells. That work states: Primers: 52 TRBV forward and 13 TRBJ reverse.

V usage is TRBV5-1 and J usage is TRBJ1-1, with no clear D. Source material: Tregs sorted from blood. The TCR sequence derives from a human donor in good health. This CDR3 is CASSLVGRENTEAFF. In DNA, the CDR3 is TGCGCCAGCAGCTTGGTGGGTCGGGAGAACACTGAAGCTTTCTTT.